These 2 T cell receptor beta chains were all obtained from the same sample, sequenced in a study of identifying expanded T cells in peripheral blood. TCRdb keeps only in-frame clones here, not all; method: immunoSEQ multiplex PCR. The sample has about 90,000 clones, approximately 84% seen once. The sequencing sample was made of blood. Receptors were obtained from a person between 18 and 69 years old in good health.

CDR3 in amino acids: CATSGFGVSVNYGYTF. The CDR3 region has the DNA TGTGCCACCAGCGGATTCGGCGTGAGCGTCAACTATGGCTACACCTTC. The V call is TRBV15, the J call TRBJ1-2; D uncertain. The germline V gene has CDR1 LNHNV and CDR2 YYDKDF (reference sequence). Trimming removed 5 bases at V and 2 bases at J, with 18 bases between. The CDR3 spans 16 residues.

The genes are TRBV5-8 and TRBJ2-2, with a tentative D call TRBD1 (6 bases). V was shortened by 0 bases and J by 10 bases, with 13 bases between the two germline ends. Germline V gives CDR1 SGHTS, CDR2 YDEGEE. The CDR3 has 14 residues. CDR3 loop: CASSLGKGVEELFF. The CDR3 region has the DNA TGTGCCAGCAGCTTGGGGAAGGGGGTTGAGGAGCTGTTTTTT.